One sample yielded the 5 T cell receptor beta chains listed below, sequenced in a study of beta chain features in type 1 diabetes. Reverse transcription of all isolated RNA meant that expressed TCRB transcripts were sequenced. The protocol was immunoSEQ multiplex PCR, while the TCRdb copy is restricted to in-frame clones and leaves out a portion. The repertoire holds some 270,000 clones, with around 7.8% as singletons. The source material was central memory CD4+ T cells from blood. These receptors came from a woman aged 18-35 years in good health.

This rearrangement joins TRBV2 to TRBJ2-5; maybe TRBD1 (6 bases). V was pared by 6 bases and J by 4 bases, with 18 bases between. From germline, CDR1 is SNHLY and CDR2 FYNNEI. The CDR3 runs 15 residues. DNA for the CDR3: TGTGCCAGCAGCGGCGAACAGGGATTGGGAGAGACCCAGTACTTC. It translates to CASSGEQGLGETQYF. Drawing the rest from reference TRBV2 and TRBJ2-5, the complete variable domain is EPEVTQTPSHQVTQMGQEVILRCVPISNHLYFYWYRQILGQKVEFLVSFYNNEISEKSEIFDDQFSVERPDGSNFTLKIRSTKLEDSAMYFCASSGEQGLGETQYFGPGTRLLVL.

The chain is built from TRBV7-9 and TRBJ1-1; 8 bases align to TRBD1. The junction had 9 bases not matched to a gene; V was cut back by 3 bases and J by 3 bases. The length of the CDR3 is 16 residues. Germline assignment: CDR1 SEHNR and CDR2 FQNEAQ (reference sequence). The CDR3 DNA sequence: TGTGCCAGCAGCTTGGGGGGACAGGCAATTTACACTGAAGCTTTCTTT. This gives the protein CASSLGGQAIYTEAFF. The full variable domain, in which reference TRBV7-9 and TRBJ1-1 provide the parts outside the CDR3, is DTGVSQNPRHKITKRGQNVTFRCDPISEHNRLYWYRQTLGQGPEFLTYFQNEAQLEKSRLLSDRFSAERPKGSFSTLEIQRTEQGDSAMYLCASSLGGQAIYTEAFFGQGTRLTVV.

This rearrangement joins TRBV7-9 to TRBJ2-2; D may be TRBD1 (6 bases). The germline V gene encodes CDR1 SEHNR and CDR2 FQNEAQ (reference sequence). There are 14 residues in the CDR3. V dropped 5 bases and J dropped 0 bases, with 7 bases sitting between them. The CDR3 sequence is CASSEGANTGELFF. CDR3 sequence (DNA): TGTGCCAGCAGCGAGGGGGCGAACACCGGGGAGCTGTTTTTT.

This clone was seen a few times. The sample has other DNA sequences that encode this CDR3 too. The chain links TRBV18 to TRBJ2-7, with 7 bases lining up with TRBD1. V lost 2 bases and J lost 4; bases outside the gene matches: 5. The CDR3 is 14 residues long. CDR1 is KGHSH, CDR2 LQKENI, per germline. CDR3 sequence (DNA): TGTGCCAGCTCACCAGGTACAGGGGATTACGAGCAGTACTTC. Translation: CASSPGTGDYEQYF. Complete variable domain (other parts from reference TRBV18 and TRBJ2-7): NAGVMQNPRHLVRRRGQEARLRCSPMKGHSHVYWYRQLPEEGLKFMVYLQKENIIDESGMPKERFSAEFPKEGPSILRIQQVVRGDSAAYFCASSPGTGDYEQYFGPGTRLTVT.

This clone has just a few counts. The chain combines TRBV7-8 with TRBJ1-5; no firm D call. V was shortened by 3 bases and J by 6 bases, with 9 bases between the two germline ends. This CDR3 is 13 amino acids long. Germline V gene data show CDR1 as SGHVS and CDR2 as FQNEAQ. The CDR3 loop is CASSLNRPQPQHF. The CDR3 DNA sequence: TGTGCCAGCAGCTTGAACCGGCCTCAGCCCCAGCATTTT.